This T cell receptor (beta chain) derives from a study of cytomegalovirus exposure and HLA in healthy donors. Healthy bone marrow donors supplied every sample. The CDR3 is 14 residues long. V was trimmed by 4 bases and J by 0 bases, leaving 8 bases between them. The germline gives CDR1 SEHNR, CDR2 FQNEAQ (reference sequence). Researchers ran the PCR with 60 Vbeta and 13 Jbeta primers. In the authors' workflow: Later, tens of millions of unique TCR beta chains were counted in an analysis, and approximately 9.9 million of them were shared. TCRdb's copy holds only in-frame clones and misses some; the assay was immunoSEQ multiplex PCR. That table supplies the V and J calls and clone size; D and trimming were determined from the DNA. The data hold 150,000 to 200,000 clones, with more than 70% observed a single time. Details on this clone: The target antigen is unknown.

Study-level results: High specificity and sensitivity for cytomegalovirus status were reported for the classifier. Earlier findings revealed that most TCR beta V segments proved productive either about 90% or about 30% of the time.

The chain links TRBV7-9 to TRBJ2-3, with D perhaps matching TRBD2 (6 bases). The clonotype was recovered from a man between 18 and 29 years old in good health and CMV-seropositive. What was sequenced was PBMCs. This chain's CDR3 is CASSSSGSTDTQYF. In nucleotides, the CDR3 is TGTGCCAGCAGCTCCAGCGGGAGCACAGATACGCAGTATTTT.